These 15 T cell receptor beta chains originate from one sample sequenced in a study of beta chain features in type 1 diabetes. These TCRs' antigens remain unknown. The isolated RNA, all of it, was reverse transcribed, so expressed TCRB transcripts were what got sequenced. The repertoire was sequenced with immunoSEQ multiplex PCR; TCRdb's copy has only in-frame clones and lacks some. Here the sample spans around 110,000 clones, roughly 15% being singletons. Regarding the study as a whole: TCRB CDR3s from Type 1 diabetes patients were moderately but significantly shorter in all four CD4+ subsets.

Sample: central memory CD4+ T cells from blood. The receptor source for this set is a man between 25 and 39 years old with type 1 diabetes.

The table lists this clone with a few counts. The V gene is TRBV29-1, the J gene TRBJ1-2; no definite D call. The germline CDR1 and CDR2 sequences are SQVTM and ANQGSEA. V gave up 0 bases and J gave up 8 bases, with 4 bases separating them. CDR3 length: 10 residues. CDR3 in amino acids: CSVEDLGYTF. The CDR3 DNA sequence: TGCAGCGTTGAAGATCTGGGCTACACCTTC.

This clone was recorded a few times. CDR3 nucleotides: TGTGCCAGCAGCCGTGACAGCGGGGGCTACAATGAGCAGTTCTTC. Translated, it gives CASSRDSGGYNEQFF. The chain recombines TRBV14 with TRBJ2-1, with 8 nucleotides matching TRBD2. This CDR3 contains 15 residues. Germline CDR1 SGHDN, CDR2 FVKESK. J gave up 3 bases and V 4 bases, and 5 bases lay outside the gene matches.

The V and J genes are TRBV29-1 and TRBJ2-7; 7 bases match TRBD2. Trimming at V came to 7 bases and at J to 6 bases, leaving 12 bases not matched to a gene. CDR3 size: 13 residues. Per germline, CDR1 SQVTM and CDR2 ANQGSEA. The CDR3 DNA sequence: TGCAGCGCAGTCGAAACTAGCGTTTCCGAGCAGTACTTC. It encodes CSAVETSVSEQYF.

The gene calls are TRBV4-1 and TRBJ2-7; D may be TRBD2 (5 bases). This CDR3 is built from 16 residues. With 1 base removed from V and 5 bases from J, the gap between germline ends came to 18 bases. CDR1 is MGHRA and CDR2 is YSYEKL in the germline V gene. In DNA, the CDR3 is TGCGCCAGCAGCCAAGGCGGACTTCTATCGCGCAACGAGCAGTACTTC. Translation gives CASSQGGLLSRNEQYF.

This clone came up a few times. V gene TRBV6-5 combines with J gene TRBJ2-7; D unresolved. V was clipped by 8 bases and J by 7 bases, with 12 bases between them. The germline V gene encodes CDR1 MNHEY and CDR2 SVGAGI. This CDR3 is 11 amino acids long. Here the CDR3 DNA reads TGTGCCAGCCGGTCCGGTAGGGAGCAGTACTTC. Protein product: CASRSGREQYF.

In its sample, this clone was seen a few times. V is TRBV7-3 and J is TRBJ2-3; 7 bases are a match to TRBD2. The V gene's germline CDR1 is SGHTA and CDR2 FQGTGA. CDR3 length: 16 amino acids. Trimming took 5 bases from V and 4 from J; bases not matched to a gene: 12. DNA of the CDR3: TGTGCCAGCAGCCTCCACCACAGCGGGGTCCCAGATACGCAGTATTTT. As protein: CASSLHHSGVPDTQYF.

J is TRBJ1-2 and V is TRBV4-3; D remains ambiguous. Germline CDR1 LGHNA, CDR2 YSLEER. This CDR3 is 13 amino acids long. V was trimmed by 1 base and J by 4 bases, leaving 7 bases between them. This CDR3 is CASSQGRLYGYTF. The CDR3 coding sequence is TGCGCCAGCAGCCAAGGGCGGCTCTATGGCTACACCTTC.

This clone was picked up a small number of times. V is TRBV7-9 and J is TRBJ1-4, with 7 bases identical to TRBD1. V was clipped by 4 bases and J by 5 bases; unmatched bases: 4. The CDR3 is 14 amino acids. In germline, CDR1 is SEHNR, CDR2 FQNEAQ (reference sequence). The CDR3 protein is CASSSGQTNEKLFF. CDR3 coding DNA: TGTGCCAGCAGCTCGGGACAGACAAATGAAAAACTGTTTTTT.

CDR3 in DNA: TGTGCCAGCAGCCAGTACTGGACAGGGGATAGCAATCAGCCCCAGCATTTT. Its translation is CASSQYWTGDSNQPQHF. The rearrangement uses TRBV4-2 and TRBJ1-5, with TRBD1 matching 9 bases. The ends lost 3 bases at V and 0 bases at J; junction bases unmatched: 6. This CDR3 has 17 amino acids. Germline loops: CDR1 LGHNA, CDR2 YNFKEQ.

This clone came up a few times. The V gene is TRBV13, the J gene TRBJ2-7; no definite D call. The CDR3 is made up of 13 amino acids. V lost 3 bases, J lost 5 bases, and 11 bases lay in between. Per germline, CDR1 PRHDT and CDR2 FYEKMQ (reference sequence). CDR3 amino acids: CASSFRRIHEQYF. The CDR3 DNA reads TGTGCCAGCAGCTTCCGGAGAATCCACGAGCAGTACTTC.

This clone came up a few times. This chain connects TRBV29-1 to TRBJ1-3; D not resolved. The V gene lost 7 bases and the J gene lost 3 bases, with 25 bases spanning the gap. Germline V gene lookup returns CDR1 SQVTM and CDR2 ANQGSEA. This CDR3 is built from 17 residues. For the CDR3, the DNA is TGCAGCGCCACCGACGCGTTGGGCGTTCGGGGTGGAAACACCATATATTTT. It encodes CSATDALGVRGGNTIYF.

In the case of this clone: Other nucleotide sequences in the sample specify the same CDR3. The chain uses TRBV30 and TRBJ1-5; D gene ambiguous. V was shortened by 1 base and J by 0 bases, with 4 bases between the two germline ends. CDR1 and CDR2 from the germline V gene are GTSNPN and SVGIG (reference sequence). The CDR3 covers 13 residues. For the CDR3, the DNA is TGTGCCTGGAGTGAAGATAGCAATCAGCCCCAGCATTTT. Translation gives CAWSEDSNQPQHF.

CDR3 region: CSVVRGGGDYGYTF. For the CDR3, the DNA is TGCAGCGTTGTCAGGGGCGGGGGTGACTATGGCTACACCTTC. This chain uses TRBV29-1 with TRBJ1-2; a possible D gene is TRBD1 (6 bases). In germline, CDR1 is SQVTM, CDR2 ANQGSEA. Between the trimmed V and J ends, which lost 4 bases and 3 bases, there was a span of 15 bases. The CDR3 consists of 14 residues.

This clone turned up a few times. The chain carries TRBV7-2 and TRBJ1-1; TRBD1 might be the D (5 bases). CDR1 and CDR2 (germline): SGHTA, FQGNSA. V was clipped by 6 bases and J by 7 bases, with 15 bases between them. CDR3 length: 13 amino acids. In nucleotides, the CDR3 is TGTGCCAGCAGACCAAGGGGAGAGGGTGAAGCTTTCTTT. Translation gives CASRPRGEGEAFF. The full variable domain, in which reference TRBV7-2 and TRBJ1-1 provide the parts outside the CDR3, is GAGVSQSPSNKVTEKGKDVELRCDPISGHTALYWYRQSLGQGLEFLIYFQGNSAPDKSGLPSDRFSAERTGGSVSTLTIQRTQQEDSAVYLCASRPRGEGEAFFGQGTRLTVV.

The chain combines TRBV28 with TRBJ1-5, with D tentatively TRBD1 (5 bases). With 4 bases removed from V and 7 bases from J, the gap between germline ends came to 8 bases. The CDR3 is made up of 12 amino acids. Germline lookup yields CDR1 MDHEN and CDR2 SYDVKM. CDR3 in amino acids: CASSWGNQPQHF. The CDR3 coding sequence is TGTGCCAGCAGTTGGGGGAACCAGCCCCAGCATTTT.